A single sample gave rise to the 27 T cell receptor beta chains below, sequenced in a study of T-cell reconstitution after alpha-beta-depleted transplantation in children. Preparation of the TCRbeta library used unique molecular identifiers. TCRdb itself ran the PCR reads through MiXCR, one entry per CDR3 protein. The sample yields about 500,000 distinct CDR3 sequences, around a third seen once. This material consisted of PBMCs from the stem cell graft donor, taken from the stem cell graft. The receptors were sampled from a human donor who donated a stem cell graft to a child with aplastic anemia.

The chain has TRBV7-2 and TRBJ1-1; maybe TRBD1 (5 bases). Per the germline V gene, CDR1 is SGHTA and CDR2 is FQGNSA. The germline V and J ends were trimmed by 3 bases and 8 bases, with 16 bases remaining between them. The CDR3 covers 14 residues. In DNA, the CDR3 is TGTGCCAGCAGCTTCCAACCTACAGGCGAAGAAGCTTTCTTT. It specifies CASSFQPTGEEAFF.

This clonotype was recorded a few times. The V call is TRBV7-2, the J call TRBJ2-3; D remains unclear. The germline CDR1 and CDR2 sequences are SGHTA and FQGNSA. The CDR3 sequence is 15 residues long. V was cut by 5 bases and J by 0 bases, with 12 bases left in between. DNA for the CDR3: TGTGCCAGCAGCCGCGGCACGGCTAGCACAGATACGCAGTATTTT. Residues: CASSRGTASTDTQYF.

CDR3 residues: CAWSRDRGPGSPLHF. Here the CDR3 DNA reads TGTGCCTGGAGTCGGGACAGGGGGCCAGGATCACCCCTCCACTTT. V is TRBV30 and J is TRBJ1-6; 12 nucleotides align to TRBD1. V shed 2 bases and J 10 bases; nucleotides not matched to a gene: 6. The CDR3 is made up of 15 amino acids. Per germline, CDR1 GTSNPN and CDR2 SVGIG (reference sequence).

This clonotype occurred a few times. This rearrangement joins TRBV20-1 to TRBJ1-1, with D possibly being TRBD1 (5 bases). The germline CDR1 and CDR2 sequences are DFQATT and SNEGSKA (reference sequence). V was pared by 3 bases and J by 6 bases, with 14 bases between. CDR3 size: 13 residues. The CDR3 DNA follows: TGCAGTGCTAGGGTGACCGGGACCCCTGAAGCTTTCTTT. It yields the protein CSARVTGTPEAFF.

This clonotype has only a few counts. This sequence joins TRBV20-1 and TRBJ1-4; no reliable D call. V lost 5 bases, J lost 0 bases, and 13 bases lay in between. The germline gives CDR1 DFQATT, CDR2 SNEGSKA (reference sequence). This CDR3 is 15 amino acids long. CDR3 DNA sequence: TGCAGTGCTCCTCGACGGATTGCAACTAATGAAAAACTGTTTTTT. Translating it yields CSAPRRIATNEKLFF.

This clonotype has a handful of counts. The CDR3 DNA is TGCGCCAGCAGCCAAGATCTTAATCCGGGGGCTGGTGGAAACACCATATATTTT. Its protein product is CASSQDLNPGAGGNTIYF. The chain has TRBV4-3 and TRBJ1-3; tentative D call: TRBD1 (6 bases). The CDR3 spans 18 residues. The V gene's germline CDR1 is LGHNA and CDR2 YSLEER. Trimming removed 0 bases from V and 3 bases from J, with 18 bases in between.

The chain uses TRBV6-2 or TRBV6-3 and TRBJ2-5; TRBD2 might be the D (5 bases). The CDR3 spans 14 residues. Germline CDR1 MNHEY, CDR2 SVGEGT. Trimming left V 6 bases short and J 5 bases short, with 16 bases between. The CDR3 DNA follows: TGTGCCAGCAGAAACGGGAACTCAAGGGAGACCCAGTACTTC. Translation: CASRNGNSRETQYF.

This clonotype has a count of ten or more. The rearrangement links TRBV6-5 to TRBJ2-1; TRBD2 matches 9 bases. The CDR3 consists of 14 residues. V lost 3 bases and J lost 7; bases outside the gene matches: 4. Germline CDR1 reads MNHEY; CDR2 reads SVGAGI. CDR3 DNA sequence: TGTGCCAGCAGTTATCGCGGGAGGGTTAATGAGCAGTTCTTC. Translating gives CASSYRGRVNEQFF.

The table lists this clonotype with many counts. V gene TRBV20-1 combines with J gene TRBJ1-6; TRBD1 agrees at 9 bases. The length of the CDR3 is 15 residues. Germline CDR1 and CDR2: DFQATT and SNEGSKA (reference sequence). The J segment lost 7 bases and the V segment lost 4 bases, leaving 8 bases of the junction unmatched. The CDR3 sequence: CSATTGQGTNSPLHF. In nucleotides, the CDR3 is TGCAGTGCTACAACGGGACAGGGAACCAATTCACCCCTCCACTTT.

The chain uses TRBV10-3 and TRBJ1-3, with a possible D match to TRBD1 (6 bases). The CDR3 has 14 amino acids. Germline V gene sequence: CDR1 ENHRY, CDR2 SYGVKD. V was pared by 3 bases and J by 1 base, with 7 bases between. The CDR3 is CAISEGQSGNTIYF. CDR3 coding DNA: TGTGCCATCAGTGAAGGACAGTCTGGAAACACCATATATTTT.

The chain combines TRBV5-1 with TRBJ2-7; 10 nucleotides match TRBD1. Germline values: CDR1 SGHRS, CDR2 YFSETQ. The CDR3 extends over 16 amino acids. Unmatched junction bases numbered 12, after V lost 3 bases and J lost 6 bases. The CDR3 sequence is CASSSTGTGDGAEQYV. The DNA for the CDR3 is TGCGCCAGCAGCTCTACCGGGACAGGGGACGGAGCCGAGCAGTACGTC.

In DNA, the CDR3 is TGCAGTGCTAGAGGGACCCAGATAGGAGATACGCAGTATTTT. This codes for CSARGTQIGDTQYF. The chain is built from TRBV20-1 and TRBJ2-3; D is uncertain. Germline-derived CDR1 and CDR2 are DFQATT and SNEGSKA (reference sequence). Trimming shortened V by 1 base and J by 5 bases, and 13 bases separated the two germline ends. CDR3 size: 14 residues.

This clonotype was detected a few times. The chain employs TRBV20-1 and TRBJ1-5; no clear D. Trimming pared 2 bases from V and 2 bases from J, leaving 10 bases between. The CDR3 sequence is 14 residues long. The V gene's germline CDR1 is DFQATT and CDR2 SNEGSKA (reference sequence). The CDR3 loop is CSARPGRGNQPQHF. Here the CDR3 DNA reads TGCAGTGCTAGACCCGGGAGAGGCAATCAGCCCCAGCATTTT.

This clonotype was observed once. V is TRBV9 and J is TRBJ2-1; TRBD2 matches 8 bases. V lost 3 bases, J lost 0 bases, and 11 bases stayed unmatched. Germline V lookup: CDR1 SGDLS, CDR2 YYNGEE. The CDR3 is made up of 18 amino acids. CDR3 sequence (DNA): TGTGCCAGCAGCGCGGATAGCGGGGTAGTTAGCTCCTACAATGAGCAGTTCTTC. Translating it yields CASSADSGVVSSYNEQFF.

The chain uses TRBV12-3 or TRBV12-4 and TRBJ2-5; the D is unclear. Trimming removed 5 bases at V and 5 bases at J, with 12 bases between. The CDR3 consists of 13 residues. Here the CDR3 reads CASSLRDSETQYF. CDR3 coding DNA: TGTGCCAGCAGTCTAAGGGATTCCGAGACCCAGTACTTC.

The chain joins TRBV13 to TRBJ2-7; the match to TRBD1 covers 7 bases. The CDR3 sequence is 14 residues long. Looked up from germline, CDR1 is PRHDT and CDR2 is FYEKMQ (reference sequence). The V segment lost 8 bases and the J segment 5 bases; nucleotides outside the gene matches: 12. Here the CDR3 DNA reads TGTGCCAGCCCAGAGACAGGGTTGTGTAACGAGCAGTACGTC. It is translated as CASPETGLCNEQYV.

This clonotype was counted a few times. J is TRBJ1-4 and V is TRBV6-1; D gene unclear. The CDR3 loop spans 16 amino acids. The V gene lost 2 bases and the J gene lost 0 bases, with 10 bases spanning the gap. CDR1 is MNHNS, CDR2 SASEGT, per germline. In DNA form, the CDR3 reads TGTGCCAGCAGTGAATGGTGGGTCGCAACTAATGAAAAACTGTTTTTT. The encoded protein is CASSEWWVATNEKLFF.

The rearrangement joins TRBV6-5 to TRBJ1-5; tentatively, D is TRBD1 (5 bases). The CDR3 has 16 amino acids. The V gene lost 8 bases and the J gene lost 1 base, with 18 bases spanning the gap. The germline gives CDR1 MNHEY, CDR2 SVGAGI. The CDR3 reads CASVLATDRSNQPQHF. The CDR3 nucleotides read TGTGCCAGCGTACTCGCCACTGACAGAAGCAATCAGCCCCAGCATTTT.

The CDR3: CASSYSEWQGIETQYF. The DNA for the CDR3 is TGTGCCAGCAGTTACTCGGAGTGGCAGGGCATAGAGACCCAGTACTTC. This rearrangement joins TRBV6-2 or TRBV6-3 to TRBJ2-5, with D perhaps TRBD1 (5 bases). The CDR3 totals 16 residues. CDR1 MNHEY and CDR2 SVGEGT come from the germline V gene. V gave up 0 bases and J gave up 4 bases, with 15 bases separating them.

This chain uses TRBV7-2 with TRBJ1-5; 9 bases align to TRBD1. Trimming removed 4 bases from V and 4 bases from J; junction bases left unmatched: 5. CDR3 length: 15 amino acids. CDR1 SGHTA and CDR2 FQGNSA come from the germline V gene. CDR3: CASSSQGARNQPQHF. The DNA for the CDR3 is TGTGCCAGCAGCTCACAGGGGGCGCGTAATCAGCCCCAGCATTTT.

In its sample, this clonotype was seen a few times. The chain joins TRBV12-3 or TRBV12-4 to TRBJ1-6; D not resolved. The CDR3 covers 15 residues. V lost 3 bases, J lost 6 bases, and 12 bases lay in between. The CDR3 DNA sequence: TGTGCCAGCAGTTTGTCGGGAGCAATTAATTCACCCCTCCACTTT. Amino acid sequence: CASSLSGAINSPLHF.

The V and J genes are TRBV7-2 and TRBJ2-1, with unresolved D. The CDR3 runs to 18 residues. In germline, CDR1 is SGHTA, CDR2 FQGNSA. The germline V and J ends were trimmed by 4 bases and 0 bases, with 19 bases remaining between them. CDR3 sequence: CASSSVVSLTYSYNEQFF. The CDR3 DNA sequence: TGTGCCAGCAGCTCGGTGGTAAGCTTGACCTACTCCTACAATGAGCAGTTCTTC.

This clonotype appeared a few times. V and J are TRBV9 and TRBJ2-1, with D unresolved. This CDR3 spans 13 amino acids. The germline gives CDR1 SGDLS, CDR2 YYNGEE. Trimming took 2 bases from V and 8 from J, leaving 11 bases between them. The CDR3 nucleotides are TGTGCCAGCAGCGTGGTGTCCGGCGATGAGCAGTTCTTC. It encodes CASSVVSGDEQFF.

Written as DNA, the CDR3 is TGTGCCAGCAGCCAAGATTCAGCGACGTCCTACAATGAGCAGTTCTTC. Its protein product is CASSQDSATSYNEQFF. V gene TRBV4-2 combines with J gene TRBJ2-1, with D hard to call. The CDR3 runs 16 residues. CDR1 is LGHNA and CDR2 is YNFKEQ in the germline V gene. V dropped 0 bases and J dropped 1 base, with 10 bases sitting between them.

This clonotype was observed a handful of times. J is TRBJ1-5 and V is TRBV20-1; 8 bases are shared with TRBD1. V lost 6 bases to trimming and J lost 2 bases; unmatched junction nucleotides: 3. CDR1 is DFQATT and CDR2 is SNEGSKA in the germline V gene (reference sequence). The CDR3 consists of 13 residues. The CDR3 sequence is CSAPQGGNQPQHF. DNA of the CDR3: TGCAGTGCCCCACAGGGGGGCAATCAGCCCCAGCATTTT.

This clonotype was counted a few times. The rearrangement links TRBV30 to TRBJ2-3; a weak D match, TRBD2 (5 bases). With 4 bases removed from V and 1 base from J, the gap between germline ends came to 15 bases. CDR3 length equals 15 residues. Germline-derived CDR1 and CDR2 are GTSNPN and SVGIG (reference sequence). CDR3 coding DNA: TGTGCCTGGACTGCCTCGGGGATTGGCACAGATACGCAGTATTTT. Amino acid sequence: CAWTASGIGTDTQYF.

This clonotype came up once. The rearrangement uses TRBV15 and TRBJ2-2; TRBD2 is a possible D gene (5 bases). The V gene lost 5 bases and the J gene lost 4 bases, with 17 bases spanning the gap. CDR3 length: 16 amino acids. Per germline, CDR1 LNHNV and CDR2 YYDKDF (reference sequence). CDR3 DNA: TGTGCCACCAGCGCAGATAGATCGCGGGCCACCGGGGAGCTGTTTTTT. It codes for CATSADRSRATGELFF. Full variable domain (outside the CDR3, taken from reference TRBV15 and TRBJ2-2): DAMVIQNPRYQVTQFGKPVTLSCSQTLNHNVMYWYQQKSSQAPKLLFHYYDKDFNNEADTPDNFQSRRPNTSFCFLDIRSPGLGDTAMYLCATSADRSRATGELFFGEGSRLTVL.